The sequence of this TCR beta chain was determined in a study of beta chain features in type 1 diabetes. General study results and limits: A closer apparent resemblance between naive, central memory and Treg TCRB repertoires was seen in patients than in healthy donors. Across all four CD4+ subsets, people with type 1 diabetes showed modestly shorter TCRB CDR3s.

Isolation of CD4+ naive, central memory, regulatory and stem cell-like memory cells was achieved by sorting via CD45RO/CCR7/CD25/CD127/CD95/CD27. Every bit of the isolated RNA underwent reverse transcription, so sequencing read expressed TCRB transcripts. Samples of naive, central memory and regulatory T cells yielded a mean of about 3.8 million reads. Generated by immunoSEQ multiplex PCR, the TCRdb table keeps only in-frame clones and is missing some. The sample has hundreds of thousands of clones, less than 20% seen once. Comments on this clone: The antigen remains undetermined.

Germline CDR1 reads SEHNR; CDR2 reads FQNEAQ (reference sequence). Trimming cost V 1 base and J 0 bases, with 19 bases left between them. The CDR3 is 18 amino acids. The sequence came from a man between 18 and 29 years old in good health. The specimen was naive CD4+ T cells from blood. The chain links TRBV7-9 to TRBJ2-7; D perhaps matches TRBD2 (6 bases). Here the CDR3 DNA reads TGTGCCAGCAGCTTAGACCGTCTGAGGAGGGACTCCTCCTACGAGCAGTACTTC. It yields the protein CASSLDRLRRDSSYEQYF.